At least ten counts were recorded for the clone carrying this T cell receptor beta chain. Its target is not known. This CDR3 is 14 amino acids long. V lost 3 bases, J lost 0 bases, and 3 bases stayed unmatched. Germline V CDR1 and CDR2: DFQATT, SNEGSKA (reference sequence). This entry is derived from a study of T-cell reconstitution after alpha-beta-depleted transplantation in children. Unique molecular identifiers were incorporated during preparation of the TCRbeta library. MiXCR, run by TCRdb on the PCR reads, gives a single entry per CDR3 protein. Here the sample spans approximately 70,000 distinct CDR3 sequences, over 4.5% being singletons. Broader study findings: Where alpha-beta T cells came from about two months after transplant was reportedly several hundred expanded graft clones. Diversity and T-cell counts at one year after transplant derived mostly from new T cells.

The gene calls are TRBV20-1 and TRBJ2-3; 7 bases agree with TRBD2. The receptor was isolated from a boy in the first two years of life who had a stem cell transplant for acute myeloid leukemia, so the T cells may come from the graft donor. The source material was PBMCs, mostly from graft donor cells, sampled 180 days after TCRalphabeta/CD19-depleted stem cell transplant. In DNA, the CDR3 is TGCAGTGCTAGGAGCGGGGTTAGCACAGATACGCAGTATTTT. It translates to CSARSGVSTDTQYF.